This T cell receptor beta chain was identified in a study of blood T cells in healthy people across ages. Whole-study findings and limits: Across the age range, TCR beta diversity per million T cells fell in a roughly linear way. Whereas aged donors had fewer naive CD4+ cells, long-lived donors had more of them and higher diversity.

Comment on this clonotype: The antigen remains undetermined.

At least 5.5 micrograms of total RNA were extracted per sample. With a J-beta primer mix and a sample-barcoded 5' primer, a second PCR ran about 7 to 11 cycles. From the 5' RACE reads, TCRdb called clonotypes with MiXCR, one entry per CDR3 protein. Of 1.5 million to 2 million distinct CDR3 sequences listed, under 30% are singletons. The CDR3 loop spans 15 amino acids. V shed 0 bases, J shed 3 bases, and the junction held 8 bases outside the gene matches. Germline V CDR1 and CDR2: DFQATT, SNEGSKA (reference sequence). V usage is TRBV20-1 and J usage is TRBJ2-7; 7 positions agree with TRBD2. The sample was blood. This TCR was sampled from a woman aged 30 to 39 in good health. The CDR3 nucleotides read TGCAGTGCTAGAGATAGCGGGCTAGCGGTCTACGAGCAGTACTTC. Translation: CSARDSGLAVYEQYF.